The sequence of this TCR beta chain was determined in a study of vaccination and CD4 T cells after COVID-19. In the study overall: The cells were exposed to overlapping spike peptides originating from SARS-CoV-2, HCoV-NL63, HCoV-OC43 and HCoV-229E for stimulation.

This CDR3 contains 13 residues. Germline V gives CDR1 DFQATT, CDR2 SNEGSKA (reference sequence). The V end lost 3 bases, the J end lost 4 bases, and 13 bases lay between the germline ends. Scientists ran DNA taken from cultured CD4+ T cells through the Oncomine TCR Beta short-read assay for sequencing. Each CDR3 protein is one row after TCRdb ran MiXCR on the PCR reads. The sample has approximately 20,000 distinct CDR3 sequences, 45% to 50% seen once. The treatment: approximately nine-day PBMC culture with coronavirus spike peptide pools or control peptides (ViraFEST assay). About this clonotype itself: What it binds is not known.

The source is a human donor who had recovered from COVID-19. Sequenced material: CD4+ T cells from blood, cultured in vitro, taken before SARS-CoV-2 vaccination. The chain uses TRBV20-1 and TRBJ2-7; D might be TRBD2 (7 bases). The CDR3 loop is CSARGGQSYEQYF. DNA of the CDR3: TGCAGTGCTAGGGGGGGGCAGTCTTACGAGCAGTACTTC.